Listed below are T cell receptor beta chains from one sample, sequenced in a study of CD8+CD57+ T cells in acquired aplastic anemia. TCRdb re-analysed the reads in MiXCR, keeping a single row per CDR3 protein. The sample records about 240,000 distinct CDR3 sequences, 45% to 50% being singletons. Sequencing used sorted CD4+, CD8+, or CD8+CD57+ T cells (not recorded which) from PBMCs. Receptor source: a human donor with aplastic anemia. Each CDR3 is given with its conserved first and last residue. The order of the fields is clone size, D gene, J gene, V gene, CDR3 DNA, CDR3 protein. A D gene is named only where the DNA matches it firmly. Clone size, where shown, is once, few, many, or a class for clones that have expanded.

NA	TRBD1	TRBJ2-5	TRBV24-1	TGTGCCACCAGTGACCCGACAGGGACAGAGACCCAGTACTTC	CATSDPTGTETQYF
few	NA	TRBJ1-2	TRBV4-1	TGCGCCAGCAGCCAAGAAGCATCGGCGAGGAACTATGGCTACACCTTC	CASSQEASARNYGYTF
NA	NA	TRBJ1-2	TRBV15	TGTGCCACCAGCAGTTACTCGATTTACTCATCAGGTGGCTACACCTTC	CATSSYSIYSSGGYTF
NA	TRBD1	TRBJ1-1	TRBV20-1	TGCAGTGCTAACAGGGGGGACACTGAAGCTTTCTTT	CSANRGDTEAFF
NA	TRBD1	TRBJ2-7	TRBV20-1	TGCAGTGCTAGAGATACAGGACAGGGGAACGAGCAGTACTTC	CSARDTGQGNEQYF
NA	TRBD1	TRBJ2-7	TRBV7-9	TGTGCCAGCAGCTTCGGACAGGGTGCGGACGAGCAGTACTTC	CASSFGQGADEQYF
many	NA	TRBJ2-1	TRBV7-9	TGTGCCAGCACGCTAATAGGGACCTACAATGAGCAGTTCTTC	CASTLIGTYNEQFF
many	NA	TRBJ2-1	TRBV20-1	TGCAGTGCGTCCAATGAGCAGTTCTTC	CSASNEQFF
many	NA	TRBJ1-1	TRBV3-1	TGTGCCAGCAGCCAAGATCAGCTCGGTAGTGAAGCTTTCTTT	CASSQDQLGSEAFF
once	NA	TRBJ1-2	TRBV7-3	TGTGCCAGCAGCTTAGAGGGAGGGCCCAACTATGGCTACACCTTC	CASSLEGGPNYGYTF
NA	NA	TRBJ1-2	TRBV19	TGTGCCAGTAGTCTAGAGTATAACTATGGCTACACCTTC	CASSLEYNYGYTF
NA	TRBD1	TRBJ2-7	TRBV4-2	TGTGCCAGCAGCTCACAGGGGGCCTCCTACGAGCAGTACTTC	CASSSQGASYEQYF
once	TRBD2	TRBJ2-1	TRBV28	TGTGCCAGCACCCGACGAGCGGGAGGGGCCTACAATGAGCAGTTCTTC	CASTRRAGGAYNEQFF
NA	NA	TRBJ2-3	TRBV6-5	TGTGCCAGCAGCCTAAGTTCTAGCACAGATACGCAGTATTTT	CASSLSSSTDTQYF
NA	TRBD2	TRBJ2-5	TRBV20-1	TGCAGTGCTAGAGATCTCTGGAATAACCGGGACTATAACCAAGAGACCCAGTACTTC	CSARDLWNNRDYNQETQYF
many	NA	TRBJ2-7	TRBV19	TGTGCCAGTAGTATAGAGGGGCAGCCCTACGAGCAGTACTTC	CASSIEGQPYEQYF
NA	NA	TRBJ1-1	TRBV12-5	TGTGCTAGTGGTTTGGGGGGAGTTACTGAAGCTTTCTTT	CASGLGGVTEAFF
many	NA	TRBJ1-1	TRBV15	TGTGCCACCAGCAGGGACAGAGGATGGAACACTGAAGCTTTCTTT	CATSRDRGWNTEAFF
NA	NA	TRBJ2-3	TRBV5-1	TGCGCCAGCCGTACTCCTGGCAGTACAGATACGCAGTATTTT	CASRTPGSTDTQYF
NA	TRBD1	TRBJ1-1	TRBV29-1	TGCAGCGGAGGGACAGGGGAGTACACTGAAGCTTTCTTT	CSGGTGEYTEAFF
NA	NA	TRBJ2-1	TRBV29-1	TGCAGCGCTACGGGACCGACGAACTACAATGAGCAGTTCTTC	CSATGPTNYNEQFF
few	TRBD1	TRBJ1-6	TRBV2	TGTGCCAGCAGCAACGGGGGACAGGGTGGTTCACCCCTCCACTTT	CASSNGGQGGSPLHF
NA	NA	TRBJ2-2	TRBV6-2/TRBV6-3	TGTGCCAGCAGAACGGGAAGGGGCACCGGGGAGCTGTTTTTT	CASRTGRGTGELFF
NA	TRBD1	TRBJ1-2	TRBV20-1	TGCAGTGCTAGAGATCGGGGACAGGGCGATGGCTACACCTTC	CSARDRGQGDGYTF
many	NA	TRBJ2-7	TRBV3-1	TGTGCCAGCAGCCGAAAGACCAGGGCCTACGAGCAGTACTTC	CASSRKTRAYEQYF
NA	NA	TRBJ1-2	TRBV2	TGTGCCAGCTCCTGGGACAATGGCTACACCTTC	CASSWDNGYTF
few	NA	TRBJ1-2	TRBV4-2	TGTGCCAGCAGCCAAGATCCCCTGCTAGGCGGTGGTGGCTACACCTTC	CASSQDPLLGGGGYTF